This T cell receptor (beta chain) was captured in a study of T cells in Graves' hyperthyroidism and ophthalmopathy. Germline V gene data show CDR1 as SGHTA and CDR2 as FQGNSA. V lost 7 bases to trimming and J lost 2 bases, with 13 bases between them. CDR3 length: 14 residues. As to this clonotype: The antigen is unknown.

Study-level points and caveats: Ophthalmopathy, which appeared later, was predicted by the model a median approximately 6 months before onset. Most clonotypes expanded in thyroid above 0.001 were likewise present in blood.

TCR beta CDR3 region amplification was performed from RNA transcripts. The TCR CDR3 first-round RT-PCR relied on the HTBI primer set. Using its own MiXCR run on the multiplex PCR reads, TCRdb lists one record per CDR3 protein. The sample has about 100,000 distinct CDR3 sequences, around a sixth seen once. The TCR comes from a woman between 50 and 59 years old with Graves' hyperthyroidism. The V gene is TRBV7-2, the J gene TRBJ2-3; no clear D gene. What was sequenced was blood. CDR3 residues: CASTPTSVTDTQYF. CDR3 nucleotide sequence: TGTGCCAGCACCCCCACGTCGGTCACAGATACGCAGTATTTT.